This entry describes one T cell receptor (beta chain). Its antigen is currently unknown. Trimming took 1 base from V and 3 from J, leaving 10 bases between them. The CDR3 runs to 14 residues. The germline gives CDR1 SGHDT, CDR2 YYEEEE. This record comes from a study of identifying expanded T cells in peripheral blood. The study's findings and limits: About 1.3 clones differed between technical replicates, versus about 17 and 20 over time.

Healthy donors had no documented immune events, such as infections, while sampled. The repertoire was sequenced with immunoSEQ multiplex PCR; TCRdb's copy has only in-frame clones and lacks some. The data show about 82,000 clones, around 90% seen once. Sequenced: blood. The sequence was obtained from a person aged 18-70 years in good health. The genes are TRBV5-6 and TRBJ1-1; D may be TRBD1 (6 bases). The DNA of the CDR3 is TGTGCCAGCAGCTTGTGGCAGGGGTACACTGAAGCTTTCTTT. Its translation: CASSLWQGYTEAFF.